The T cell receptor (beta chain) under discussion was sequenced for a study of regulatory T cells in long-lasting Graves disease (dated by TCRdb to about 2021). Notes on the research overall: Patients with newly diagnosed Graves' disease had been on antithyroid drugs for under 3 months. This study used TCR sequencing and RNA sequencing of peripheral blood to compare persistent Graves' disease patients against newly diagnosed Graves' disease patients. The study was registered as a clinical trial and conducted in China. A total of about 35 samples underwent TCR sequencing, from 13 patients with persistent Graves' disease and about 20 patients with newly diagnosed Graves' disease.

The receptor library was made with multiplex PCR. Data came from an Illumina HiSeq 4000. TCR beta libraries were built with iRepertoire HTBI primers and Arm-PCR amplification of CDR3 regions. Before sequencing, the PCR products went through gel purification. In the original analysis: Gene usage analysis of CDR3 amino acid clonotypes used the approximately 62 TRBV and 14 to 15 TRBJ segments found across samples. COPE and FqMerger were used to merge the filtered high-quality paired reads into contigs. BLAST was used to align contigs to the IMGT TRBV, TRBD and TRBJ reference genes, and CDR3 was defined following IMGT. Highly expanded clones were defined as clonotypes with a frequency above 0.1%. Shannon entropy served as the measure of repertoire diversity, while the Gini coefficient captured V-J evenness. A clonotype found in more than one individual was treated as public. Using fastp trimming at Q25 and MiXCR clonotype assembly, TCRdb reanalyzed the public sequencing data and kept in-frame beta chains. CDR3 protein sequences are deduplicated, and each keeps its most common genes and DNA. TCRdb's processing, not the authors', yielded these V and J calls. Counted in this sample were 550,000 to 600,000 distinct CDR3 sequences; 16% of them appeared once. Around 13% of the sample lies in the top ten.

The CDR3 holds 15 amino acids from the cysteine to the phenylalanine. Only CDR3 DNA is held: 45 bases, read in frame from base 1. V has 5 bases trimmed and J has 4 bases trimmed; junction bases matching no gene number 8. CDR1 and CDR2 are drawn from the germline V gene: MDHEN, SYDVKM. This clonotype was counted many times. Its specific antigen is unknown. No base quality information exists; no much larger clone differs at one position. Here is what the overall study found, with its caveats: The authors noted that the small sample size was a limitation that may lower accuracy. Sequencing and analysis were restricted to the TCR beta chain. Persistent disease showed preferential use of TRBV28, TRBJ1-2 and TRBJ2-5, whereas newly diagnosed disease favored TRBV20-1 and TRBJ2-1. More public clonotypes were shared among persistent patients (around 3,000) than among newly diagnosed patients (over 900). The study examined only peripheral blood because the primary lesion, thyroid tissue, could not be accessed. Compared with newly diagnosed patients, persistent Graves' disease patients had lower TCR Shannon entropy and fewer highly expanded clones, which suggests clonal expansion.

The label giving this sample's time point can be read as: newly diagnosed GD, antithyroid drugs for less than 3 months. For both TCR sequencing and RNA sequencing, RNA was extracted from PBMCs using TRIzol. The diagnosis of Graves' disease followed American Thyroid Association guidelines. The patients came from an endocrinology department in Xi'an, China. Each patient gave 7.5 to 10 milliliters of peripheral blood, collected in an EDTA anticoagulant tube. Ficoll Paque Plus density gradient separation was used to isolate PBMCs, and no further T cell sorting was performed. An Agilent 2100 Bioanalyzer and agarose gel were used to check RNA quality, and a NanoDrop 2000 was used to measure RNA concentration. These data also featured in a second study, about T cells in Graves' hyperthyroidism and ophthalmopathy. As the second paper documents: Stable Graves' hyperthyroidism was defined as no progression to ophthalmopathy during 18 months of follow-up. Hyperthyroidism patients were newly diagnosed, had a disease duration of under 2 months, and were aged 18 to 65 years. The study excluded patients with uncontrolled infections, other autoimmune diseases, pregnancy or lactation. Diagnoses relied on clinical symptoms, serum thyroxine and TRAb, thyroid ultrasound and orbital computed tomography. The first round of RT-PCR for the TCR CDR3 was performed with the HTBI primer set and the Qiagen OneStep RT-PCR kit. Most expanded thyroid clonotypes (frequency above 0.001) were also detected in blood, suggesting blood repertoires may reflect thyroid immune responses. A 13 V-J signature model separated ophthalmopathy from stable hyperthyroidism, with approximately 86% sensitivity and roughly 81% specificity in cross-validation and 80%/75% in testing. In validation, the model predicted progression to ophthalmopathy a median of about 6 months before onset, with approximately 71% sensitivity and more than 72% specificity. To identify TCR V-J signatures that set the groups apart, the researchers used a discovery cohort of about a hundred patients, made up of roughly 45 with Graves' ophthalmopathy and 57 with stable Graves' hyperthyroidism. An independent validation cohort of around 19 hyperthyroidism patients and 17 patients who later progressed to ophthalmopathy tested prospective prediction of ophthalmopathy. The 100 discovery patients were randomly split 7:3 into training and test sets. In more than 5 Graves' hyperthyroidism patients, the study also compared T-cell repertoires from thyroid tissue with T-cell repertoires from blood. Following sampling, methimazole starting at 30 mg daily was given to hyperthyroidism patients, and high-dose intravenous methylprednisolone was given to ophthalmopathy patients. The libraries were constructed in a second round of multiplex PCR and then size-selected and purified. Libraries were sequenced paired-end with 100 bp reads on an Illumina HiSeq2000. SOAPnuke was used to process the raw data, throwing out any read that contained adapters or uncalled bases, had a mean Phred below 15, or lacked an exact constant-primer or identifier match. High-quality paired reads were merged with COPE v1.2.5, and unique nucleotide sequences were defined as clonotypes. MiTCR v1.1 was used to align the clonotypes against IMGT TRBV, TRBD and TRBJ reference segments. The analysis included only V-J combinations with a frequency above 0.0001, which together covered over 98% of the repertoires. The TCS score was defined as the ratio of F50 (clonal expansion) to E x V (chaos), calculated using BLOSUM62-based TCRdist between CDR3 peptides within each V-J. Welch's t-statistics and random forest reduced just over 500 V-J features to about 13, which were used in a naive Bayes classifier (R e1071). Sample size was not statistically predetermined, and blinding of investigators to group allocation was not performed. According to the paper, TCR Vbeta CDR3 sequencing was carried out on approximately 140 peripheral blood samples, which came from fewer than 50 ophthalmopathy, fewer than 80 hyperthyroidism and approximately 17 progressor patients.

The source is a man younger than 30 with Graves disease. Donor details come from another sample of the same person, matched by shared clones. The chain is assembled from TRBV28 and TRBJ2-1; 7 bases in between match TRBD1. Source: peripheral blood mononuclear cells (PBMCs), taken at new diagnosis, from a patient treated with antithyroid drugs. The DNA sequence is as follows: TGTGCCAGCAGTCGCGGACAGGCCGATTACAATGAGCAGTTCTTC. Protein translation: CASSRGQADYNEQFF.